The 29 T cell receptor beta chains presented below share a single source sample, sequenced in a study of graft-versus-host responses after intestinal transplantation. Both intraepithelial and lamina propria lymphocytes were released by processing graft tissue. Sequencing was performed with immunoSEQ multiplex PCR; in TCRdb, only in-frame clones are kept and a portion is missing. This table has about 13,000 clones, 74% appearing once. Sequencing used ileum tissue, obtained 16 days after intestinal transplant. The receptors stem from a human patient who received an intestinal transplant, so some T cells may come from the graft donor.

The CDR3 region has the DNA TGTGCCAGTAGTATGGGGGGGACCCAGTACTTC. The encoded protein is CASSMGGTQYF. The gene calls are TRBV19 and TRBJ2-5; D may be TRBD2 (6 bases). The ends were cut back, 3 bases at V and 7 bases at J, with 6 bases in the middle. The CDR3 sequence is 11 residues long. The germline V gene has CDR1 LNHDA and CDR2 SQIVND (reference sequence).

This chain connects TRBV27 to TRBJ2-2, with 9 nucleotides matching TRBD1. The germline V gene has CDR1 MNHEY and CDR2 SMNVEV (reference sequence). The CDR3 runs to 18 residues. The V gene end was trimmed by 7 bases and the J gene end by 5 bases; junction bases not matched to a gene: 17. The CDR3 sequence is CASTGNTGGQGYTGELFF. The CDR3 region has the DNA TGTGCCAGCACGGGAAACACGGGGGGACAGGGATATACCGGGGAGCTGTTTTTT.

Here the CDR3 DNA reads TGTGCCAGCAGCGCAGCAAAAGACAGGCAGCCCCAGCATTTT. This gives the protein CASSAAKDRQPQHF. The rearrangement links TRBV21-1 to TRBJ1-5; the tabulated D call, TRBD1, remains unverified against the DNA. TRBV21-1 is termed a pseudogene. The CDR3 consists of 14 residues.

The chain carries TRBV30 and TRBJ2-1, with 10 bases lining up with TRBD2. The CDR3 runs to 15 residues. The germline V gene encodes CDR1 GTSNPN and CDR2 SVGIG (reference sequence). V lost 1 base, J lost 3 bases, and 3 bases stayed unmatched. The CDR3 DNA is TGTGCCTGGAGTGCGGCTAGCGGGGGCTACAATGAGCAGTTCTTC. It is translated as CAWSAASGGYNEQFF. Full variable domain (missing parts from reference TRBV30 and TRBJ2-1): SQTIHQWPATLVQPVGSPLSLECTVEGTSNPNLYWYRQAAGRGLQLLFYSVGIGQISSEVPQNLSASRPQDRQFILSSKKLLLSDSGFYLCAWSAASGGYNEQFFGPGTRLTVL.

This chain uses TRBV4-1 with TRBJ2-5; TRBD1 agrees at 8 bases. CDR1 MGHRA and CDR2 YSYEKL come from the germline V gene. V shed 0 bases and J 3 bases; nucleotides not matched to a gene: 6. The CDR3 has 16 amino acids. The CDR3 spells CASSQEGPGGEETQYF. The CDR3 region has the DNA TGCGCCAGCAGCCAAGAAGGGCCAGGGGGCGAAGAGACCCAGTACTTC.

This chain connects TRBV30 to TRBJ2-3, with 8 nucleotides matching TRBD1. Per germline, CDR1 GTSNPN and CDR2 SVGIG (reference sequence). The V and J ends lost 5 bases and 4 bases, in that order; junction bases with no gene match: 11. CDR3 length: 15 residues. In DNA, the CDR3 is TGTGCCTGGGGGAAAGCAGGGGGCCTCCCAGATACGCAGTATTTT. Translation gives CAWGKAGGLPDTQYF. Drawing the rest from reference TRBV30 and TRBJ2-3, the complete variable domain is SQTIHQWPATLVQPVGSPLSLECTVEGTSNPNLYWYRQAAGRGLQLLFYSVGIGQISSEVPQNLSASRPQDRQFILSSKKLLLSDSGFYLCAWGKAGGLPDTQYFGPGTRLTVL.

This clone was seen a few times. CDR3 protein: CASSLGVAGSNQPQHF. The CDR3 DNA is TGTGCCAGCAGCTTAGGGGTAGCAGGGAGCAATCAGCCCCAGCATTTT. The rearrangement links TRBV7-2 to TRBJ1-5, with D possibly TRBD1 on 5 matching bases. Deletions cut 1 base from V and 1 base from J, with 11 bases between. The CDR3 length is 16 residues. In germline, CDR1 is SGHTA, CDR2 FQGNSA.

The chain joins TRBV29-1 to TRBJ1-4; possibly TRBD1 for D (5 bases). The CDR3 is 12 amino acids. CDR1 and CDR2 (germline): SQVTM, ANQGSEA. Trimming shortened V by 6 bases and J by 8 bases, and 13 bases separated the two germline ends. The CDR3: CSVRQRGEKLFF. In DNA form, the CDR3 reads TGCAGCGTCAGACAACGGGGGGAAAAACTGTTTTTT. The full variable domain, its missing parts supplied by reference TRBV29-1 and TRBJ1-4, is SAVISQKPSRDICQRGTSLTIQCQVDSQVTMMFWYRQQPGQSLTLIATANQGSEATYESGFVIDKFPISRPNLTFSTLTVSNMSPEDSSIYLCSVRQRGEKLFFGSGTQLSVL.

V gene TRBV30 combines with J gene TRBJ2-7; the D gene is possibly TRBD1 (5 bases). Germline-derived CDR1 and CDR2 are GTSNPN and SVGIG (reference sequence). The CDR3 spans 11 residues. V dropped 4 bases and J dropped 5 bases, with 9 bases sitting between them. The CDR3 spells CAWTRANEQYF. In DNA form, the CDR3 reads TGTGCCTGGACCAGGGCAAACGAGCAGTACTTC.

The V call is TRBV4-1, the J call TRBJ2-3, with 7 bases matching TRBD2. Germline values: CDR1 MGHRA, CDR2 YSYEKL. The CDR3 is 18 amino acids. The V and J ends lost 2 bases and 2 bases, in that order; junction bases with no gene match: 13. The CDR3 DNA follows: TGCGCCAGCAGCCAACCTATACTAGAGCGGGGAATCACAGATACGCAGTATTTT. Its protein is CASSQPILERGITDTQYF.

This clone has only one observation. The CDR3 nucleotides read TGTGCCAGCAGCGTAGGTCCTAGCGGGATGTACGAGCAGTACTTC. Its translation: CASSVGPSGMYEQYF. The rearrangement joins TRBV9 to TRBJ2-7, with TRBD2 matching over 9 bases. V trimming: 0 bases; J trimming: 4 bases; junction bases outside the gene matches: 5. The CDR3 is 15 amino acids. Per germline, CDR1 SGDLS and CDR2 YYNGEE.

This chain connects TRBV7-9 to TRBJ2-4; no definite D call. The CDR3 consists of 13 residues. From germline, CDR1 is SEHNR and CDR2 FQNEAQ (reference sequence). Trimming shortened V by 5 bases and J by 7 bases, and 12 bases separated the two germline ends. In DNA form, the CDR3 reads TGTGCCAGCAGCACCCAACTTGCGAACATTCAGTACTTC. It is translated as CASSTQLANIQYF.

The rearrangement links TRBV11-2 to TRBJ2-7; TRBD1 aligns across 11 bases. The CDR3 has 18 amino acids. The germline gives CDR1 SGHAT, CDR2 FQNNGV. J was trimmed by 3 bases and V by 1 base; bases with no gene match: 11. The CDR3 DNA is TGTGCCAGCAGCTTAGCCAGGACAGGGGGCTCTTGGGTCTACGAGCAGTACTTC. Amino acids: CASSLARTGGSWVYEQYF.

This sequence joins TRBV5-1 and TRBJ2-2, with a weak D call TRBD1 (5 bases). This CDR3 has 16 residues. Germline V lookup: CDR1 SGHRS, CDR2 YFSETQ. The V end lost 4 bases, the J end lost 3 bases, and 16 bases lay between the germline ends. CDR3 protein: CASSEEQELYTGELFF. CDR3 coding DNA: TGCGCCAGCAGCGAGGAACAGGAGTTATACACCGGGGAGCTGTTTTTT.

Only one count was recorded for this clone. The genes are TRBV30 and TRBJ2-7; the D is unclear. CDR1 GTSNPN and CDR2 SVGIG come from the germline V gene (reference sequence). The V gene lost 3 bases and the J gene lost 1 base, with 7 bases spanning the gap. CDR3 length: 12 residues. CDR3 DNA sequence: TGTGCCTGGAGCGGAGTGTCCTACGAGCAGTACTTC. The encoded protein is CAWSGVSYEQYF.

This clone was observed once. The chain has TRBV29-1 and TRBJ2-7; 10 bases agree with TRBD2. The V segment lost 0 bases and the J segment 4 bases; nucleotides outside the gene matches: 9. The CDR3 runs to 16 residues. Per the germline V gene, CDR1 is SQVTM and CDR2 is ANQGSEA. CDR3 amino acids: CSVEDLVASGSYEQYF. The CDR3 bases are TGCAGCGTTGAAGATCTCGTGGCTAGCGGGAGTTACGAGCAGTACTTC.

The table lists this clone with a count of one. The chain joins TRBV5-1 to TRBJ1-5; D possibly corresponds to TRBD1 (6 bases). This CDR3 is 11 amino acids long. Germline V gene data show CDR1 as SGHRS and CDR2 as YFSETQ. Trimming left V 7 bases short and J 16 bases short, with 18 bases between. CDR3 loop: CASRGGAQVHF. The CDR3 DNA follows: TGCGCCAGCCGTGGGGGCGCCCAAGTACATTTT.

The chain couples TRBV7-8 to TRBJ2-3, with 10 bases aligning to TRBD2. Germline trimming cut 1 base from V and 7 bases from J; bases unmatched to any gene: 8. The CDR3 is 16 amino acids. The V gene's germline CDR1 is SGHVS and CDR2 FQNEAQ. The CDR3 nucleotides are TGTGCCAGCAGCTTAGGGAGCGGGGGGGCCCTTCATACGCAGTATTTT. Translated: CASSLGSGGALHTQYF. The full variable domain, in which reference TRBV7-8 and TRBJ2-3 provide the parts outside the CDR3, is GAGVSQSPRYKVAKRGQDVALRCDPISGHVSLFWYQQALGQGPEFLTYFQNEAQLDKSGLPSDRFFAERPEGSVSTLKIQRTQQEDSAVYLCASSLGSGGALHTQYFGPGTRLTVL.

CDR3: CASSQDASGVYGYTF. DNA for the CDR3: TGCGCCAGCAGCCAAGATGCGTCAGGGGTCTATGGCTACACCTTC. The chain uses TRBV4-1 and TRBJ1-2, with D possibly being TRBD1 (6 bases). Between the trimmed V and J ends, which lost 0 bases and 4 bases, there was a span of 12 bases. The CDR3 is 15 residues long. Germline V gives CDR1 MGHRA, CDR2 YSYEKL.

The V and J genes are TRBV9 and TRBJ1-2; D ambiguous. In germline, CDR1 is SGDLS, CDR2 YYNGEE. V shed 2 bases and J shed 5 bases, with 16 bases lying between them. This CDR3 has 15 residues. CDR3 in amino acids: CASSVESHELYGYTF. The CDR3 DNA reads TGTGCCAGCAGCGTGGAGTCCCACGAGCTTTATGGCTACACCTTC.

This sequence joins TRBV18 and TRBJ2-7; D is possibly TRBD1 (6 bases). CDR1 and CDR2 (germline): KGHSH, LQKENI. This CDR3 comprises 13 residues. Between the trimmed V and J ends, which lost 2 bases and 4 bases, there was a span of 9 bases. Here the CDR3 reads CASSPFRGYEQYF. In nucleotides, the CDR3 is TGTGCCAGCTCACCATTCAGGGGTTACGAGCAGTACTTC.

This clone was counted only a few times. CDR3 bases: TGTGCCAGCAGTTACGGCATTAACTCCTACGAGCAGTACTTC. It codes for CASSYGINSYEQYF. The chain couples TRBV6-5 to TRBJ2-7; D uncertain. Germline V CDR1 and CDR2: MNHEY, SVGAGI. V was trimmed by 2 bases and J by 0 bases, leaving 8 bases between them. This CDR3 is 14 amino acids long.

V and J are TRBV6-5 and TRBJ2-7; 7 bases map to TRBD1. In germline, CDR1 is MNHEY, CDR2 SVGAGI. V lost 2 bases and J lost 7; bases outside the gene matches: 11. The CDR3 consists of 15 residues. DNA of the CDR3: TGTGCCAGCAGTTACACGTCTCCAACAGGGGTGGAGCAGTACTTC. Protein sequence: CASSYTSPTGVEQYF.

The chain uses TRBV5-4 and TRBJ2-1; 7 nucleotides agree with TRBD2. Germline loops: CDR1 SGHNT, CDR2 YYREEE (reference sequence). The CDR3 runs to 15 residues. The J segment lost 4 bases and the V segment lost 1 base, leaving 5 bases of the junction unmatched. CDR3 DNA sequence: TGTGCCAGCAGCTTGCGGCTAGCGGTATACAATGAGCAGTTCTTC. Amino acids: CASSLRLAVYNEQFF.

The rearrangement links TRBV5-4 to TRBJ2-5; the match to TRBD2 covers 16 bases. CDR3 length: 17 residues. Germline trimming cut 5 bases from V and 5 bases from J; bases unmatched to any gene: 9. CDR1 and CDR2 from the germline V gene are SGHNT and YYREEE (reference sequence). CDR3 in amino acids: CASRSGTSGRAEETQYF. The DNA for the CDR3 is TGTGCCAGCAGGTCCGGGACTAGCGGGAGGGCCGAGGAGACCCAGTACTTC.

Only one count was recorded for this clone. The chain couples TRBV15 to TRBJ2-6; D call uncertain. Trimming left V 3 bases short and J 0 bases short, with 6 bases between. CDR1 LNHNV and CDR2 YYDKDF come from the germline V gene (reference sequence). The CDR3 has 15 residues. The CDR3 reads CATSSHGSGANVLTF. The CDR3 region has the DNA TGTGCCACCAGCAGTCACGGCTCTGGGGCCAACGTCCTGACTTTC.

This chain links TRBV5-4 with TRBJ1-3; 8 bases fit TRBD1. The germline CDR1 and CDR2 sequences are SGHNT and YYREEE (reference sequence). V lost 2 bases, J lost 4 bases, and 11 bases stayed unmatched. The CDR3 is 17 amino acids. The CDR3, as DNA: TGTGCCAGCAGCTTAGGGGCGACAGGGGCGGCAGGAAACACCATATATTTT. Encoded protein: CASSLGATGAAGNTIYF.

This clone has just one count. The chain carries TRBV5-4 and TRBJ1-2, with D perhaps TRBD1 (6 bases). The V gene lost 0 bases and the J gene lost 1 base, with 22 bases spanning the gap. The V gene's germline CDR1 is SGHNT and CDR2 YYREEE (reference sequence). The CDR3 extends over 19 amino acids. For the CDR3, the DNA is TGTGCCAGCAGCTTGGACAAGCGGGGGGGGCCCAAACTTAACTATGGCTACACCTTC. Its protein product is CASSLDKRGGPKLNYGYTF.

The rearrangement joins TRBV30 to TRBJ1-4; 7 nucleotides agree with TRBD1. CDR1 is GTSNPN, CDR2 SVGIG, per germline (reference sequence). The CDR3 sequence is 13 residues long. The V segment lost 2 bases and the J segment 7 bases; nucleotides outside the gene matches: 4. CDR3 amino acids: CAWSRDSLEKLFF. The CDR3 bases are TGTGCCTGGAGTAGGGACAGTCTTGAAAAACTGTTTTTT.